The rows below give T cell receptor beta chains drawn from one sample of a study of blood T cells in healthy people across ages. TCRdb reprocessed the 5' RACE reads via MiXCR and lists one record per CDR3 protein. The table has hundreds of thousands of distinct CDR3 sequences, under 30% seen once. Sequences were obtained from blood. These receptors all come from a woman older than 75 in good health. Both conserved end residues are part of each CDR3. Each record gives: J gene, V gene, clone size, D gene, CDR3 DNA, CDR3 protein. A D gene is named only where the DNA matches it firmly. A row's size may be missing; if present it is once, few, many or a size class.

J: TRBJ2-6; V: TRBV6-6; size: many; D: NA; DNA: TGTGCCAGCATTCACGAGGGACGACTAGACTCTGGGGCCAACGTCCTGACTTTC; CDR3: CASIHEGRLDSGANVLTF
J: TRBJ1-1; V: TRBV9; size: few; D: NA; DNA: TGTGCCAGCAGCTTCGGTCTCGGGGGCACTGAAGCTTTCTTT; CDR3: CASSFGLGGTEAFF
J: TRBJ2-2; V: TRBV29-1; size: many; D: NA; DNA: TGCAGTGCCTCCGGGGGCCGTCCGGCGGCCGGGGAGCTGTTTTTT; CDR3: CSASGGRPAAGELFF
J: TRBJ2-7; V: TRBV7-2; size: NA; D: NA; DNA: TGTGCCAGCAGCTCCCAGACTGGGTACGAGCAGTACTTC; CDR3: CASSSQTGYEQYF
J: TRBJ2-1; V: TRBV4-2; size: many; D: TRBD2; DNA: TGTGCCAGCAGCCATACGACTAGCGGGGGGGCTCGCGGGCAGTTCTTC; CDR3: CASSHTTSGGARGQFF
J: TRBJ1-1; V: TRBV6-5; size: few; D: NA; DNA: TGTGCCAGCAGTTACTCGGGGGTAGGGCAGAACACTGAAGCTTTCTTT; CDR3: CASSYSGVGQNTEAFF
J: TRBJ2-1; V: TRBV5-1; size: NA; D: NA; DNA: TGCGCCAGCAGCTTTCAGTCAGGGCCTTACAATGAGCAGTTCTTC; CDR3: CASSFQSGPYNEQFF
J: TRBJ1-1; V: TRBV12-3/TRBV12-4; size: NA; D: TRBD1; DNA: TGTGCCAGCAGTGTTACAGGGGGCGAGACCGCGAACACTGAAGCTTTCTTT; CDR3: CASSVTGGETANTEAFF
J: TRBJ2-7; V: TRBV18; size: many; D: NA; DNA: TGTGCCAGCTCAACCGGGAGTGGCTTCGAGCAGTACTTC; CDR3: CASSTGSGFEQYF
J: TRBJ2-5; V: TRBV7-3; size: few; D: TRBD1; DNA: TGTGCCAGCAGCTTACAGGGGGCGGGGACCCAGTACTTC; CDR3: CASSLQGAGTQYF
J: TRBJ1-5; V: TRBV27; size: NA; D: NA; DNA: TGTGCCAACTTGGGTGGGGCCCCCAATCAGCCCCAGCATTTT; CDR3: CANLGGAPNQPQHF
J: TRBJ2-5; V: TRBV5-5; size: many; D: TRBD2; DNA: TGTGCCAGCAGCGTCGGGACTAGCGGTACGCTGGAGACCCAGTACTTC; CDR3: CASSVGTSGTLETQYF
J: TRBJ2-3; V: TRBV7-2; size: many; D: NA; DNA: TGTGCCAGCAGCTCGTACCTGAAAGATACGCAGTATTTT; CDR3: CASSSYLKDTQYF
J: TRBJ2-1; V: TRBV2; size: many; D: NA; DNA: TGTGCCAGCAGGGTGATGACAGGCAATGAGCAGTTCTTC; CDR3: CASRVMTGNEQFF
J: TRBJ2-7; V: TRBV5-6; size: many; D: TRBD1; DNA: TGTGCCAGCAGCCTGGTTGGGACAGCCTACGAGCAGTACTTC; CDR3: CASSLVGTAYEQYF
J: TRBJ2-3; V: TRBV15; size: many; D: NA; DNA: TGTGCCACAGGGGACACAGATACGCAGTATTTT; CDR3: CATGDTDTQYF
J: TRBJ2-3; V: TRBV10-1; size: NA; D: TRBD2; DNA: TGCGCCAGCAGTGATAAAGCGGGAGAGGACACAGATACGCAGTATTTT; CDR3: CASSDKAGEDTDTQYF
J: TRBJ2-1; V: TRBV11-2; size: few; D: TRBD2; DNA: TGTGCCAGCAGCTTAGAAGCGGGGGCGAACTCCTACAATGAGCAGTTCTTC; CDR3: CASSLEAGANSYNEQFF
J: TRBJ1-2; V: TRBV7-9; size: few; D: TRBD1; DNA: TGTGCCAGCACTTCCAGGGGGCTCAGGGATGGCTACACCTTC; CDR3: CASTSRGLRDGYTF
J: TRBJ2-4; V: TRBV7-2; size: NA; D: NA; DNA: TGTGCCAGCAGCTTATACAGGGCCGAAAACATTCAGTACTTC; CDR3: CASSLYRAENIQYF
J: TRBJ2-7; V: TRBV7-2; size: NA; D: TRBD2; DNA: TGTGCCAGCAGCCCTTATCCTAGAGGGAGGGCCCCTTCCTACGAGCAGTACTTC; CDR3: CASSPYPRGRAPSYEQYF
J: TRBJ2-7; V: TRBV11-2; size: NA; D: NA; DNA: TGTGCCAGCAGCTTATCCGACGGGGACTACGAGCAGTACTTC; CDR3: CASSLSDGDYEQYF
J: TRBJ2-2; V: TRBV18; size: few; D: NA; DNA: TGTGCCGCTGGGAGAGACGCGAACACCGGGGAGCTGTTTTTT; CDR3: CAAGRDANTGELFF
J: TRBJ1-2; V: TRBV28; size: NA; D: NA; DNA: TGTGCCAACAGTAGCAGCGGGGTCTATGGCTACACCTTC; CDR3: CANSSSGVYGYTF
J: TRBJ2-1; V: TRBV20-1; size: NA; D: NA; DNA: TGCAGTGCTCTGGACACCCTCTCCTACAATGAGCAGTTCTTC; CDR3: CSALDTLSYNEQFF
J: TRBJ1-5; V: TRBV19; size: NA; D: TRBD1; DNA: TGTGCCAGTAGTCCTGACAGGGTAGGCAATCAGCCCCAGCATTTT; CDR3: CASSPDRVGNQPQHF
J: TRBJ2-5; V: TRBV6-6; size: NA; D: NA; DNA: TGTGCCAGCAGTAAAGGACGGGGCCCGCAAGAGACCCAGTACTTC; CDR3: CASSKGRGPQETQYF
J: TRBJ2-1; V: TRBV2; size: many; D: NA; DNA: TGTGCCAGCAGGCGTTCCATCTCCTACAATGAGCAGTTCTTC; CDR3: CASRRSISYNEQFF
J: TRBJ2-4; V: TRBV2; size: many; D: NA; DNA: TGTGCCAGCAGTCGGTCTAAAGGGGGCATTCAGTACTTC; CDR3: CASSRSKGGIQYF
J: TRBJ2-7; V: TRBV9; size: NA; D: NA; DNA: TGTGCCAGCAGCGTAGGAATAGCGCTTGGCCCCGAGCAGTACTTC; CDR3: CASSVGIALGPEQYF
J: TRBJ2-7; V: TRBV6-5; size: many; D: NA; DNA: TGTGCCAGCAGGCCAACCCCGATACCTTACGAGCAGTACTTC; CDR3: CASRPTPIPYEQYF
J: TRBJ1-1; V: TRBV12-3/TRBV12-4; size: NA; D: NA; DNA: TGTGCCAGCAGTTGGGGGGGGGCGCCCCCCGCTGAAGCTTTCTTT; CDR3: CASSWGGAPPAEAFF
J: TRBJ2-7; V: TRBV7-2; size: NA; D: TRBD1; DNA: TGTGCCGGCAGCAGGGGGTCGAACAATGAGCAGTACTTC; CDR3: CAGSRGSNNEQYF
J: TRBJ2-7; V: TRBV2; size: NA; D: NA; DNA: TGTGCCAGCAGGCCCGGGACCCTTACCTACGAGCAGTACTTC; CDR3: CASRPGTLTYEQYF
J: TRBJ2-1; V: TRBV30; size: many; D: NA; DNA: TGTGCCTGGAGTGGGGAGCAGTTCTTC; CDR3: CAWSGEQFF
J: TRBJ2-7; V: TRBV6-1; size: NA; D: NA; DNA: TGTGCCAGCAGTGAAGCCGGCCGGGTCTACGAGCAGTACTTC; CDR3: CASSEAGRVYEQYF
J: TRBJ2-7; V: TRBV7-8; size: many; D: TRBD1; DNA: TGTGCCAGCAGCCCAACCGGGACAGGGGCCTACGAGCAGTACTTC; CDR3: CASSPTGTGAYEQYF
J: TRBJ1-2; V: TRBV4-2; size: many; D: NA; DNA: TGTGCCAGCAGCCAAGTTTCAGGGAGCGGCTACACCTTC; CDR3: CASSQVSGSGYTF
J: TRBJ1-1; V: TRBV7-6; size: NA; D: NA; DNA: TGTGCCAGCAGCTTAAAGGTGGGCACTGAAGCTTTCTTT; CDR3: CASSLKVGTEAFF
J: TRBJ1-1; V: TRBV20-1; size: NA; D: NA; DNA: TGCAGTGCTAGTCTAAACGTGAACACTGAAGCTTTCTTT; CDR3: CSASLNVNTEAFF